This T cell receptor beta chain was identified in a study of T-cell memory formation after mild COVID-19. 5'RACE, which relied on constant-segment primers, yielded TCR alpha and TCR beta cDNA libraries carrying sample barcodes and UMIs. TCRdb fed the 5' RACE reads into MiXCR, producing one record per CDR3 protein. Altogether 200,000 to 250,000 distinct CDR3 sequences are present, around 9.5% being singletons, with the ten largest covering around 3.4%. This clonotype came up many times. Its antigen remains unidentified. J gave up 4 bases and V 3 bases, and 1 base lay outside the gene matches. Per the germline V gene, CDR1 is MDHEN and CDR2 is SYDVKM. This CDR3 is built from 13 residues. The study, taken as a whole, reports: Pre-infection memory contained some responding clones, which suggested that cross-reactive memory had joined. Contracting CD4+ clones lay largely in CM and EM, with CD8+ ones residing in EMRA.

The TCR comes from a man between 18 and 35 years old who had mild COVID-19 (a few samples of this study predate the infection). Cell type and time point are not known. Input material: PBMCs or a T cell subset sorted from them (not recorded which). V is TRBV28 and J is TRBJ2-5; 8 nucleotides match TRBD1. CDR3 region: CASSFQGAETQYF. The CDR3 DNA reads TGTGCCAGCAGTTTTCAGGGGGCAGAGACCCAGTACTTC.